This TCR beta chain emerged from a study of regulatory T cells in long-lasting Graves disease. CDR1 is MGHRA, CDR2 YSYEKL, per germline. V lost 4 bases to trimming and J lost 7 bases; unmatched junction nucleotides: 7. The CDR3 has 15 amino acids. Construction of TCR beta libraries relied on iRepertoire HTBI primers and on Arm-PCR targeting CDR3 regions. Via MiXCR, TCRdb re-called the multiplex PCR reads, giving one row per CDR3 protein. The table records approximately 250,000 distinct CDR3 sequences, approximately 16% of them present only once. Time point: newly diagnosed GD, antithyroid drugs for less than 3 months. Extracted RNA from PBMCs served as the source of the TCR library.

V gene TRBV4-1 combines with J gene TRBJ2-3, with TRBD1 matching 11 bases. The source is a female donor with Graves disease. This specimen consisted of peripheral blood mononuclear cells (PBMCs), obtained at new diagnosis, from a patient treated with antithyroid drugs. CDR3 sequence: CASSPGQGAYHTQYF. For the CDR3, the DNA is TGCGCCAGCAGCCCAGGACAGGGGGCGTACCATACGCAGTATTTT.